The rows below give T cell receptor beta chains drawn from one sample of a study of blood T cells in healthy people across ages. TCRdb ran MiXCR on the 5' RACE reads and lists one entry per CDR3 protein. This sample has some 710,000 distinct CDR3 sequences, with about half found just once. Sequencing input: blood. These receptors were taken from an elderly man in good health. CDR3s include the opening cysteine and the closing phenylalanine or tryptophan. Each record gives: D gene, V gene, J gene, CDR3 length, clone size, CDR3 DNA, CDR3 protein. D genes are given only for firm matches. Only part of the rows carry a size: once, few, many, or a class if the clone is expanded.

>TRBD1|TRBV10-3|TRBJ2-5|16|.
TGTGCCATCAGTGACTTCGGACAGGGGAGACAAGAGACCCAGTACTTC
CAISDFGQGRQETQYF
>.|TRBV18|TRBJ2-7|14|few
TGTGCCAGCTCACCAAGCTACGGAACCTACGAGCAGTACTTC
CASSPSYGTYEQYF
>.|TRBV7-9|TRBJ2-5|12|.
TGTGCCAGCAGCTTAGGGTATGAGACCCAGTACTTC
CASSLGYETQYF
>.|TRBV12-3/TRBV12-4|TRBJ2-3|15|.
TGTGCCAGCAGAAAACAGCTATCTATCACAGATACGCAGTATTTT
CASRKQLSITDTQYF
>.|TRBV9|TRBJ1-5|13|.
TGTGCCAGCAGCGTCAGTGTATCGCAGCCCCAGCATTTT
CASSVSVSQPQHF
>.|TRBV4-1|TRBJ1-2|14|.
TGCGCCAGCAGCCAAGAATGGGGGACCTATGGCTACACCTTC
CASSQEWGTYGYTF
>TRBD1|TRBV5-1|TRBJ2-5|16|few
TGCGCCAGCAGCTTGGCTCTGGGACAGGGGGAAGAGACCCAGTACTTC
CASSLALGQGEETQYF
>.|TRBV2|TRBJ2-1|13|.
TGTGCCGCCGCGGGTAGGGTCTACAATGAGCAGTTCTTC
CAAAGRVYNEQFF
>.|TRBV7-2|TRBJ1-4|14|few
TGTGCCAGCAGCTTAGGAGGGGTGAAAGAAAAACTGTTTTTT
CASSLGGVKEKLFF
>TRBD1|TRBV5-5|TRBJ1-1|13|many
TGTGCCAGCAGCTCGACAGGGGGCCTCGGAGCTTTCTTT
CASSSTGGLGAFF
>TRBD2|TRBV11-2|TRBJ2-3|19|.
TGTGCCAGCAGCTTTCTACCGGCTAGCGGGGGGGCCGAATCAGATACGCAGTATTTT
CASSFLPASGGAESDTQYF
>TRBD1|TRBV2|TRBJ1-4|14|.
TGTGCCAGTAACGGACAGGGGATTAATGAAAAACTGTTTTTT
CASNGQGINEKLFF
>.|TRBV6-5|TRBJ1-6|14|.
TGTGCCAGCAGCCTAGCTCAGTATGATTCACCCCTCCACTTT
CASSLAQYDSPLHF
>.|TRBV12-3/TRBV12-4|TRBJ1-1|12|once
TGTGCCAGCAGGGTCGGCGTTACTGAAGCTTTCTTT
CASRVGVTEAFF
>.|TRBV20-1|TRBJ2-1|11|.
TGCAGTGCTAGGAAATACAATGAGCAGTTCTTC
CSARKYNEQFF
>TRBD1|TRBV5-1|TRBJ2-7|14|many
TGCGCCAGCAGCTCCGGGACAGGGTCCTACGAGCAGTACTTC
CASSSGTGSYEQYF
>TRBD1|TRBV29-1|TRBJ2-3|14|.
TGCAGCGTGCCGACAGGGGGGAATCGAGATACGCAGTATTTT
CSVPTGGNRDTQYF
>.|TRBV4-2|TRBJ1-1|14|.
TGTGCCAGCAGCCCCGGATGGGGGGACACTGAAGCTTTCTTT
CASSPGWGDTEAFF
>.|TRBV6-1|TRBJ2-1|12|.
TGTGCCAGCAGTGAATCGTTAAACGGGCAGTTCTTC
CASSESLNGQFF
>TRBD1|TRBV24-1|TRBJ2-1|13|.
TGTGCCACCATGGACAGGGCCTACAATGAGCAGTTCTTC
CATMDRAYNEQFF
>TRBD2|TRBV28|TRBJ2-3|16|.
TGTGCCAGCACCGGGAGCATTAGCGGGAGGGGGGATACGCAGTATTTT
CASTGSISGRGDTQYF
>TRBD1|TRBV29-1|TRBJ1-2|14|once
TGCAGCGTTGAAGGGGACAGGGGGCGCGGGGGGCACACCTTC
CSVEGDRGRGGHTF
>.|TRBV28|TRBJ1-6|14|.
TGTGCCAGCAGTCTCCCGCGGGTCATTTCACCCCTCCACTTT
CASSLPRVISPLHF
>.|TRBV10-3|TRBJ2-6|21|.
TGTGCCATCAGTGAGTCTCAGGGCGCAGAACGATCCGACTCTGGGGCCAACGTCCTGACTTTC
CAISESQGAERSDSGANVLTF
>TRBD2|TRBV3-1|TRBJ2-7|15|few
TGTGCCAGCACCCCGGGACTAGCGGGAGTCTACGAGCAGTACTTC
CASTPGLAGVYEQYF
>.|TRBV6-4|TRBJ2-5|17|.
TGTGCCAGCACCCCGTGGTGTCCAGGCATCTACCAAGAGACCCAGTACTTC
CASTPWCPGIYQETQYF
>.|TRBV5-5|TRBJ2-5|14|few
TGTGCCAGCAGCATACCCGGGATCCAAGAGACCCAGTACTTC
CASSIPGIQETQYF
>TRBD1|TRBV12-3/TRBV12-4|TRBJ2-7|20|.
TGTGCCAGCAGTTTAGCGCTCAGGACAGGGGAGGGGGGTTCCCCTTACGAGCAGTACTTC
CASSLALRTGEGGSPYEQYF
>TRBD2|TRBV7-9|TRBJ2-5|16|.
TGTGCCAGCAGCTTATATAGTGTAGCGGGAGAAGAGACCCAGTACTTC
CASSLYSVAGEETQYF
>TRBD1|TRBV10-3|TRBJ1-5|16|.
TGTGCCATCAGTGAGACTGGACAGGAGAGCAATCAGCCCCAGCATTTT
CAISETGQESNQPQHF
>.|TRBV21-1|TRBJ2-7|12|few
TGTGCCAGCAGCAGAGACATGTACGAGCAGTACTTC
CASSRDMYEQYF
>TRBD1|TRBV7-3|TRBJ2-1|19|.
TGTGCCAGCAGCCCGATTGCAGTACGGACAGGGGGGTCCTACAATGAGCAGTTCTTC
CASSPIAVRTGGSYNEQFF
>TRBD2|TRBV11-1|TRBJ2-7|16|many
TGTGCCAGCAGCCCCCGGACTAGCGGGCCCACTAACGAGCAGTACTTC
CASSPRTSGPTNEQYF
>TRBD2|TRBV7-9|TRBJ2-1|16|few
TGTGCCAGCAGTCTGTCGGGAGGGCCCTCCTACAATGAGCAGTTCTTC
CASSLSGGPSYNEQFF
>.|TRBV5-1|TRBJ2-3|15|.
TGCGCCAGCAGCACCCGGGCCCAAAGCACAGATACGCAGTATTTT
CASSTRAQSTDTQYF
>.|TRBV7-9|TRBJ2-7|16|.
TGTGCCAGCAGCCCGCGGACGGACCGTCCACGAGGTGAGCAGTACTTC
CASSPRTDRPRGEQYF
>.|TRBV12-5|TRBJ2-7|13|once
TGTGCTAGTGGTTGGACTTTCTCCTACGAGCAGTACTTC
CASGWTFSYEQYF
>TRBD2|TRBV12-3/TRBV12-4|TRBJ2-7|14|few
TGTGCCAGCAGCTCACCGGGACTAGTCACCGAGCAGTACTTC
CASSSPGLVTEQYF
>TRBD2|TRBV7-2|TRBJ2-2|15|.
TGTGCCAGCACCTTAGGACTAGCGGGAACCGGGGAGCTGTTTTTT
CASTLGLAGTGELFF
>.|TRBV27|TRBJ2-3|14|few
TGTGCCAGCAGTTTAAACCGGGACGATGATACGCAGTATTTT
CASSLNRDDDTQYF
>TRBD2|TRBV20-1|TRBJ2-1|13|.
TGCAGTGCGGCCCCAGCGGGAAACAATGAGCAGTTCTTC
CSAAPAGNNEQFF
>TRBD2|TRBV29-1|TRBJ2-1|13|.
TGCAGCATTGGAGCGGGGGGGTACAATGAGCAGTTCTTC
CSIGAGGYNEQFF
>TRBD1|TRBV28|TRBJ2-7|15|few
TGTGCCAGCAGTTTAAGGGGGACAGGGAGTTACGAGCAGTACTTC
CASSLRGTGSYEQYF